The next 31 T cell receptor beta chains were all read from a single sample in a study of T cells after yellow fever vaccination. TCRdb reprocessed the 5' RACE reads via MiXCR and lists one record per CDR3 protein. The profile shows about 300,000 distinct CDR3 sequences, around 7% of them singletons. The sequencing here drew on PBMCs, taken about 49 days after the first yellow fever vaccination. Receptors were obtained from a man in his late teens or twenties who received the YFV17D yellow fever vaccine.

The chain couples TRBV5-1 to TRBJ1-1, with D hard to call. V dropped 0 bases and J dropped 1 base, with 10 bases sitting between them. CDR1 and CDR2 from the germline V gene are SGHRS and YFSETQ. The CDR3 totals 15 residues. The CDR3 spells CASSLGWMENTEAFF. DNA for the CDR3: TGCGCCAGCAGCTTGGGCTGGATGGAGAACACTGAAGCTTTCTTT.

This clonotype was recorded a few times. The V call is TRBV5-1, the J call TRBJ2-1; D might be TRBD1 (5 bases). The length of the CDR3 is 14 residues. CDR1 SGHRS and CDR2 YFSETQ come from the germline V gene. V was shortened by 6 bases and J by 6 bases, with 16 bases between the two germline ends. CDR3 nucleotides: TGCGCCAGCAAGGGGCAGGGCCAGAGCAATGAGCAGTTCTTC. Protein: CASKGQGQSNEQFF.

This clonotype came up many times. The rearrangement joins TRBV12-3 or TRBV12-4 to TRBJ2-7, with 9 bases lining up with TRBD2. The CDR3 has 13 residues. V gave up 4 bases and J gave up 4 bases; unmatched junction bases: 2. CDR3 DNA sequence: TGTGCCAGCAGTTCGCGGGGGGGTTACGAGCAGTACTTC. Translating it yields CASSSRGGYEQYF.

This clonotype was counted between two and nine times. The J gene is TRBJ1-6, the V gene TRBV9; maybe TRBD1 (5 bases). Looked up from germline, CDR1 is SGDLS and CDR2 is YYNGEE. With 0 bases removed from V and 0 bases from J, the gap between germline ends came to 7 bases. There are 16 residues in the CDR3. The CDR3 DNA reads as TGTGCCAGCAGCGTAGGGGACCCCTCCTATAATTCACCCCTCCACTTT. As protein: CASSVGDPSYNSPLHF.

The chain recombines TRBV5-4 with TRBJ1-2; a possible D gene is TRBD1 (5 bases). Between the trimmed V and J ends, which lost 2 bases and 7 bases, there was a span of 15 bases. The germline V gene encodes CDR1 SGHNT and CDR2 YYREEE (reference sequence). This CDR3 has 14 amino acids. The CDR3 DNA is TGTGCCAGCAGCTTTGACAGCACCCCGGGTGGCTACACCTTC. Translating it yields CASSFDSTPGGYTF.

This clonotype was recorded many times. CDR3 bases: TGCGCCAGCAGCCCCGGGACATACGAGCAGTACGTC. This encodes CASSPGTYEQYV. J is TRBJ2-7 and V is TRBV5-1; D is possibly TRBD1 (6 bases). The V end lost 4 bases, the J end lost 4 bases, and 9 bases lay between the germline ends. From germline, CDR1 is SGHRS and CDR2 YFSETQ. This CDR3 has 12 amino acids.

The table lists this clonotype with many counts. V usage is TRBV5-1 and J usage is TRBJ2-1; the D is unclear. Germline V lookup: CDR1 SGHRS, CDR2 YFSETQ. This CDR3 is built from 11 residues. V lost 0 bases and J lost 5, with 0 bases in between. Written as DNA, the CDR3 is TGCGCCAGCAGCTTGGACAATGAGCAGTTCTTC. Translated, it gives CASSLDNEQFF.

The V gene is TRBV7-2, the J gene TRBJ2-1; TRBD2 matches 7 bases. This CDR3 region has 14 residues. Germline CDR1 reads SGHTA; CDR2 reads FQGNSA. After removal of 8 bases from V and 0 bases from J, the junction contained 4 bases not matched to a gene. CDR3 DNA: TGTGCCAGCCTATTAGCGGGCTCCTACAATGAGCAGTTCTTC. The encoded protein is CASLLAGSYNEQFF.

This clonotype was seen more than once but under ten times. The CDR3 DNA sequence: TGTGCCCCACAAGGCCCCTACATTCGATGTGAGCAGTTCTTC. Its translation: CAPQGPYIRCEQFF. The chain has TRBV30 and TRBJ2-1; no definite D call. There are 14 residues in the CDR3. The V end was cut by 8 bases, the J end by 9 bases, with 23 bases between. Per the germline V gene, CDR1 is GTSNPN and CDR2 is SVGIG (reference sequence).

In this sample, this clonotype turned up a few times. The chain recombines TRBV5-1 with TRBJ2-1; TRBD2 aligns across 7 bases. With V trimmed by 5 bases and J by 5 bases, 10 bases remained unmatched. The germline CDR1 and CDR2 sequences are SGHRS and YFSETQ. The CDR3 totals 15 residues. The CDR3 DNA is TGCGCCAGCAGGGAGCGGGGCCTTTTTAACAATGAGCAGTTCTTC. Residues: CASRERGLFNNEQFF.

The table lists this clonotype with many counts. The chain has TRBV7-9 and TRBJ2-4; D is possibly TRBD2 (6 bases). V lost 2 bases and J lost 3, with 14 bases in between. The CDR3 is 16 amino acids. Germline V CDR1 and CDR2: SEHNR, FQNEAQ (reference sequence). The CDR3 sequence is CASSLLPGGDKNIQYF. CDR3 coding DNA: TGTGCCAGCAGCTTATTACCCGGGGGTGACAAAAACATTCAGTACTTC. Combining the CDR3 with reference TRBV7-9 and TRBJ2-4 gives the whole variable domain DTGVSQNPRHKITKRGQNVTFRCDPISEHNRLYWYRQTLGQGPEFLTYFQNEAQLEKSRLLSDRFSAERPKGSFSTLEIQRTEQGDSAMYLCASSLLPGGDKNIQYFGAGTRLSVL.

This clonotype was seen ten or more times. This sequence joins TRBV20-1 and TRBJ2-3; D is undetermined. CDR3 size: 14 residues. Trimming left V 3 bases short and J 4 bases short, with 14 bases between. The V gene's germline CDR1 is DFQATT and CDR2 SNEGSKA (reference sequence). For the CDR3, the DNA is TGCAGTGCTAGGGTTCCGCCCCCCGCAGATACGCAGTATTTT. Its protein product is CSARVPPPADTQYF.

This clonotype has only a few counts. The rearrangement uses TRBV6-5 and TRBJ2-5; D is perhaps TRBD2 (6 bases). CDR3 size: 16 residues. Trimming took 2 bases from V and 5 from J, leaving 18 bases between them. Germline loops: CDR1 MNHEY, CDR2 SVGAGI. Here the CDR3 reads CASSYSRPSDRETQYF. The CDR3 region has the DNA TGTGCCAGCAGTTACAGCCGTCCTAGCGATCGGGAGACCCAGTACTTC.

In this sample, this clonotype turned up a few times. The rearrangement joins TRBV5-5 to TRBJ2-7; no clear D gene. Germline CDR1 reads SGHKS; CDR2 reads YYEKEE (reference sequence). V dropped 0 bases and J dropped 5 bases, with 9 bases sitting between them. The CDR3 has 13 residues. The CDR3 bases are TGTGCCAGCAGCTTGGCCCCCCCGCACGAGCAGTACGTC. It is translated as CASSLAPPHEQYV.

The CDR3 nucleotides read TGCGCCAGCAGCCGCCTGGACGGGACGAGAGCTGAAGCTTTCTTT. It codes for CASSRLDGTRAEAFF. V and J are TRBV5-1 and TRBJ1-1, with D maybe TRBD1 (5 bases). V was pared by 4 bases and J by 6 bases, with 19 bases between. The V gene's germline CDR1 is SGHRS and CDR2 YFSETQ. This CDR3 is 15 amino acids long.

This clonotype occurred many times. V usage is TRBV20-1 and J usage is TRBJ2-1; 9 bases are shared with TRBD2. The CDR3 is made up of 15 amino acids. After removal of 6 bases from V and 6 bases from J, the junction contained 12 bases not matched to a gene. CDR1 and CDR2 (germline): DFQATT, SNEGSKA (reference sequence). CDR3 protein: CSARGGGASANEQFF. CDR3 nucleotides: TGCAGTGCCAGGGGCGGGGGGGCCTCGGCCAATGAGCAGTTCTTC.

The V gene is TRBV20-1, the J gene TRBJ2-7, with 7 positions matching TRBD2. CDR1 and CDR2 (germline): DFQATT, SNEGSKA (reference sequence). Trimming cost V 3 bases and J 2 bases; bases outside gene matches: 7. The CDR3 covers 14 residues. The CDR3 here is CSARGRVEPYEQYV. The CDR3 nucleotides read TGCAGTGCTAGGGGGAGGGTGGAACCCTACGAGCAGTACGTC.

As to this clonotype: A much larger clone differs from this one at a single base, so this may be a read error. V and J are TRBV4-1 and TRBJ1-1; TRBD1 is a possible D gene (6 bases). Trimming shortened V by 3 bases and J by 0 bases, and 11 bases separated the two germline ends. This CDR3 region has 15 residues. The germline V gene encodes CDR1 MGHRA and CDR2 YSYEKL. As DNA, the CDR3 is TGCGCCAGCAGCCACTCGGACAGAATGAACACTGAAGCTTTCTTT. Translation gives CASSHSDRMNTEAFF.

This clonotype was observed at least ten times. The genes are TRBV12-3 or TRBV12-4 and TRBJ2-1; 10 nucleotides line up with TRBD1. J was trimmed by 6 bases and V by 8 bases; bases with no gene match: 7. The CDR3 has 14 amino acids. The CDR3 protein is CASYPRDRGNEQFF. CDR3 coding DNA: TGTGCCAGCTACCCCCGGGACAGGGGCAATGAGCAGTTCTTC.

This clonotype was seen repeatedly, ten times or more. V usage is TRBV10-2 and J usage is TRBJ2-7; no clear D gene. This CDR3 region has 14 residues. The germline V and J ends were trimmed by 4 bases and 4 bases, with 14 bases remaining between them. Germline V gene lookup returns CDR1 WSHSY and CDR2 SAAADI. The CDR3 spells CASSAPRLGYEQYF. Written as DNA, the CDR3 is TGCGCCAGCAGTGCCCCCCGTTTGGGTTACGAGCAGTACTTC.

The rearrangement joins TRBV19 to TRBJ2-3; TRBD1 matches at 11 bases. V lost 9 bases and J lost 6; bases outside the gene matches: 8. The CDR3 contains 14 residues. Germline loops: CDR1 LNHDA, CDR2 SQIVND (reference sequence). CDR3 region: CASTTGTGGDTQYF. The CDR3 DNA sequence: TGTGCCAGCACCACCGGGACAGGGGGTGATACGCAGTATTTT.

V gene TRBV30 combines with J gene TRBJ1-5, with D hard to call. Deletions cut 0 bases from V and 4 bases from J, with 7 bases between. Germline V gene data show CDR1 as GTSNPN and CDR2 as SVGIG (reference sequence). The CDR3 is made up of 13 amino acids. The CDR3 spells CAWSVLRNQPQHF. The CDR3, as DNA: TGTGCCTGGAGTGTACTACGGAATCAGCCCCAGCATTTT.

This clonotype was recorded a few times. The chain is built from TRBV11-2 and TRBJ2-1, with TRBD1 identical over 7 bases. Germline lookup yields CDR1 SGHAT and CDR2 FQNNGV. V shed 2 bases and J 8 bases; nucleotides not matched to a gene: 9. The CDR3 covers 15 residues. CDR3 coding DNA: TGTGCCAGCAGCTTACCGGCAGGGGGTCGCGATGAGCAGTTCTTC. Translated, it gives CASSLPAGGRDEQFF.

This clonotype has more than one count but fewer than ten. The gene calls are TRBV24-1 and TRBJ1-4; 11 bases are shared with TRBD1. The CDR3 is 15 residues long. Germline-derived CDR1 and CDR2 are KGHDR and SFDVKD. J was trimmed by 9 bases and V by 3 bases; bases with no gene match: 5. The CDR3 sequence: CATSDPDRGLKKLFF. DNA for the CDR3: TGTGCCACCAGTGATCCGGACAGGGGGCTTAAAAAACTGTTTTTT.

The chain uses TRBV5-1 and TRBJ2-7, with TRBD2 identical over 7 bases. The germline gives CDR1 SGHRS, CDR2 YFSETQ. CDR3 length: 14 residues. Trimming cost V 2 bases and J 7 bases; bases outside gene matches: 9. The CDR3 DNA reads TGCGCCAGCAGCTTATCCCCTACGGGGGGAGAGCAGTACGTC. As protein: CASSLSPTGGEQYV.

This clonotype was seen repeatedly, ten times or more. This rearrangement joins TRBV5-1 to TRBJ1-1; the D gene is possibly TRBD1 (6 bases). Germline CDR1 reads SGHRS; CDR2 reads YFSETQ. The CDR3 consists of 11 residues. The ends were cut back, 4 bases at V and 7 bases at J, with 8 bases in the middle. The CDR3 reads CASSADSEAFF. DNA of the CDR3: TGCGCCAGCAGCGCGGACAGTGAAGCTTTCTTT.

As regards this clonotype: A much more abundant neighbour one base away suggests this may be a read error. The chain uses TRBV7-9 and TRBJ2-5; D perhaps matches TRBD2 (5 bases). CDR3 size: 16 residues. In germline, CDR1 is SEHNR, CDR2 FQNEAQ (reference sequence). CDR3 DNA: TGTGCCAGCGGCTTCCTAGACCCAGCGGCCTTAGAGACCCAGTACTTC. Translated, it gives CASGFLDPAALETQYF.

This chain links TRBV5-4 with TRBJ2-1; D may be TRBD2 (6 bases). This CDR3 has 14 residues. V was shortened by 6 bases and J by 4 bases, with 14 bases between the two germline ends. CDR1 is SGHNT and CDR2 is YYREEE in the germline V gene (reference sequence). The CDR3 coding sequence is TGTGCCAGCACCGTGGAGGGCGGTTACAATGAGCAGTTCTTC. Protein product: CASTVEGGYNEQFF. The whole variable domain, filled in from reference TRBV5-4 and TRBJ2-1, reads ETGVTQSPTHLIKTRGQQVTLRCSSQSGHNTVSWYQQALGQGPQFIFQYYREEENGRGNFPPRFSGLQFPNYSSELNVNALELDDSALYLCASTVEGGYNEQFFGPGTRLTVL.

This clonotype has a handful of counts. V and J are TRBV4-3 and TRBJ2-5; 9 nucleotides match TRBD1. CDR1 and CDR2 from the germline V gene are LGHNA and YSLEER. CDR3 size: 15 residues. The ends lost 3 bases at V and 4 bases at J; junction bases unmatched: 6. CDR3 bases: TGCGCCAGCAGCCACGGGGGACAGGGTATAGAGACCCAGTACTTC. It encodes CASSHGGQGIETQYF.

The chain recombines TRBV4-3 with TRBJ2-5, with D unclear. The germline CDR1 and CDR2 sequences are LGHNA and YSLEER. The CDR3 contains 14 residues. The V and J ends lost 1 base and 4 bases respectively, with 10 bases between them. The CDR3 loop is CASSQVMGSETQYF. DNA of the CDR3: TGCGCCAGCAGCCAAGTTATGGGCTCAGAGACCCAGTACTTC.

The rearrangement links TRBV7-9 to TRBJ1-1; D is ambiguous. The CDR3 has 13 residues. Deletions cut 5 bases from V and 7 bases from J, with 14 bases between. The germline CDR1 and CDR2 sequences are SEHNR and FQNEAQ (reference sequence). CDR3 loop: CASSPPGRYEAFF. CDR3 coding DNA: TGTGCCAGCAGCCCTCCCGGGCGCTATGAAGCTTTCTTT.